These 29 T cell receptor beta chains were all obtained from the same sample, sequenced in a study of blood T cell repertoires in COVID-19 (dated by TCRdb to about 2020). Library preparation was by the immunoSEQ multiplex PCR assay. The table was pulled from immuneACCESS by TCRdb, which kept in-frame rearrangements only. Such tables lose some clones; where checked, under half of the loss comes from unresolved V genes, and the rest has no known cause. Counted in this sample were 250,000 to 300,000 clones; approximately 90% of them appeared once. The top ten constitute around 2% of the sample. The material sequenced was peripheral blood. These receptors were obtained from a woman in her 30s with COVID-19, enrolled during active disease.

This sequence joins TRBV24-1 and TRBJ2-2; 12 positions match TRBD2. Germline values: CDR1 KGHDR, CDR2 SFDVKD. The trim removed 9 bases at V and 6 bases at J, leaving 13 bases unmatched. The CDR3 spans 17 residues. The CDR3, as DNA: TGTGCCACCCCAGCCCGGACTAGCGGGATTTGCGCCGGGGAGCTGTTTTTT. This codes for CATPARTSGICAGELFF.

This clone was observed a single time. The chain uses TRBV12-3 or TRBV12-4 and TRBJ1-4; D not resolved. V lost 6 bases and J lost 7, with 9 bases in between. CDR3 size: 12 residues. In DNA, the CDR3 is TGTGCCAGCAGGAGATCCTCTGAAAAACTGTTTTTT. Protein sequence: CASRRSSEKLFF.

The V and J genes are TRBV4-1 and TRBJ2-7; a possible D gene is TRBD2 (5 bases). V lost 0 bases and J lost 6, with 15 bases in between. CDR1 is MGHRA and CDR2 is YSYEKL in the germline V gene. This CDR3 contains 15 residues. The CDR3 here is CASSQERALAAEQYF. Here the CDR3 DNA reads TGCGCCAGCAGCCAAGAGAGGGCCCTAGCTGCCGAGCAGTACTTC.

The chain couples TRBV6-5 to TRBJ1-2; the D is unclear. The CDR3 sequence is 13 residues long. The germline V and J ends were trimmed by 6 bases and 8 bases, with 16 bases remaining between them. The germline V gene encodes CDR1 MNHEY and CDR2 SVGAGI. The CDR3 DNA reads TGTGCCAGCAGCCTAAGGAGAGGTTACGGCTACACCTTC. Its translation: CASSLRRGYGYTF.

This chain connects TRBV18 to TRBJ1-1, with TRBD1 matching 7 bases. The V gene's germline CDR1 is KGHSH and CDR2 LQKENI. This CDR3 has 15 amino acids. With 1 base clipped from V and 6 bases from J, the junction kept 8 bases outside the gene matches. CDR3 DNA: TGTGCCAGCTCACCACACCCCGTTGACAGGGCTGAAGCTTTCTTT. This sequence encodes CASSPHPVDRAEAFF. Full variable domain (missing parts from reference TRBV18 and TRBJ1-1): NAGVMQNPRHLVRRRGQEARLRCSPMKGHSHVYWYRQLPEEGLKFMVYLQKENIIDESGMPKERFSAEFPKEGPSILRIQQVVRGDSAAYFCASSPHPVDRAEAFFGQGTRLTVV.

The chain links TRBV28 to TRBJ2-2; 8 bases match TRBD1. The germline V gene has CDR1 MDHEN and CDR2 SYDVKM. V was clipped by 6 bases and J by 4 bases; unmatched bases: 7. The CDR3 runs to 15 residues. CDR3 amino acids: CASRPDRAVTGELFF. In DNA form, the CDR3 reads TGTGCCAGCAGGCCGGACAGGGCGGTCACCGGGGAGCTGTTTTTT.

The CDR3 spells CASSPTGGKHYGYTF. The CDR3, as DNA: TGTGCCAGCAGCCCGACAGGGGGAAAACACTATGGCTACACCTTC. The chain carries TRBV6-2 or TRBV6-3 and TRBJ1-2; 9 bases align to TRBD1. Per germline, CDR1 MNHEY and CDR2 SVGEGT. The CDR3 consists of 15 residues. The ends lost 6 bases at V and 3 bases at J; junction bases unmatched: 8.

The rearrangement uses TRBV6-2 or TRBV6-3 and TRBJ1-2; possibly TRBD1 for D (5 bases). Germline lookup yields CDR1 MNHEY and CDR2 SVGEGT. V was pared by 2 bases and J by 5 bases, with 6 bases between. CDR3 size: 12 residues. This CDR3 is CASSYRTYGYTF. DNA for the CDR3: TGTGCCAGCAGTTACCGGACATATGGCTACACCTTC.

This sequence joins TRBV27 and TRBJ1-1, with D tentatively TRBD1 (6 bases). The CDR3 length is 14 residues. Trimming shortened V by 5 bases and J by 1 base, and 11 bases separated the two germline ends. In germline, CDR1 is MNHEY, CDR2 SMNVEV (reference sequence). CDR3 loop: CASSDRTGNTEAFF. CDR3 sequence (DNA): TGTGCCAGCAGTGACAGGACGGGGAACACTGAAGCTTTCTTT.

Here the CDR3 reads CATSSLREAPNTGELFF. The CDR3 DNA is TGTGCCACCAGTTCTTTACGGGAGGCTCCGAACACCGGGGAGCTGTTTTTT. The chain joins TRBV24-1 to TRBJ2-2; TRBD2 matches 7 bases. Per the germline V gene, CDR1 is KGHDR and CDR2 is SFDVKD. With V trimmed by 6 bases and J by 0 bases, 9 bases remained unmatched. The CDR3 extends over 17 amino acids.

This chain joins TRBV2 and TRBJ1-4, with D unresolved. The CDR3 is 13 residues long. The germline CDR1 and CDR2 sequences are SNHLY and FYNNEI. V shed 6 bases and J shed 7 bases, with 12 bases lying between them. In DNA, the CDR3 is TGTGCCAGCAGCGGAGCGGAGGGTGAAAAACTGTTTTTT. It translates to CASSGAEGEKLFF. The whole variable domain, remainder taken from reference TRBV2 and TRBJ1-4, is EPEVTQTPSHQVTQMGQEVILRCVPISNHLYFYWYRQILGQKVEFLVSFYNNEISEKSEIFDDQFSVERPDGSNFTLKIRSTKLEDSAMYFCASSGAEGEKLFFGSGTQLSVL.

The genes are TRBV9 and TRBJ2-5, with 8 bases fitting TRBD2. Unmatched junction bases numbered 9, after V lost 0 bases and J lost 5 bases. CDR1 is SGDLS, CDR2 YYNGEE, per germline. The CDR3 is 16 amino acids. The CDR3 region is CASSVGAAGVGETQYF. The CDR3 DNA reads as TGTGCCAGCAGCGTAGGGGCAGCGGGAGTTGGGGAGACCCAGTACTTC.

This chain joins TRBV9 and TRBJ2-7, with TRBD1 identical over 8 bases. Germline CDR1 and CDR2: SGDLS and YYNGEE. CDR3 size: 14 residues. Unmatched junction bases numbered 4, after V lost 4 bases and J lost 1 base. The CDR3 protein is CASSLGDRSYEQYF. CDR3 coding DNA: TGTGCCAGCAGCCTAGGGGACAGGTCCTACGAGCAGTACTTC.

V usage is TRBV5-1 and J usage is TRBJ2-2; TRBD2 agrees at 12 bases. The V segment lost 3 bases and the J segment 8 bases; nucleotides outside the gene matches: 2. CDR1 and CDR2 from the germline V gene are SGHRS and YFSETQ. This CDR3 is 14 amino acids long. CDR3: CASSWGLAGGELFF. CDR3 sequence (DNA): TGCGCCAGCAGCTGGGGACTAGCGGGTGGGGAGCTGTTTTTT. Using reference TRBV5-1 and TRBJ2-2 for the parts outside the CDR3, the full variable domain is KAGVTQTPRYLIKTRGQQVTLSCSPISGHRSVSWYQQTPGQGLQFLFEYFSETQRNKGNFPGRFSGRQFSNSRSEMNVSTLELGDSALYLCASSWGLAGGELFFGEGSRLTVL.

V gene TRBV19 combines with J gene TRBJ1-1; D remains ambiguous. Per the germline V gene, CDR1 is LNHDA and CDR2 is SQIVND (reference sequence). The CDR3 covers 10 residues. V dropped 5 bases and J dropped 8 bases, with 6 bases sitting between them. CDR3 in amino acids: CASSGGEAFF. The CDR3 nucleotides are TGTGCCAGTAGTGGAGGCGAAGCTTTCTTT.

V and J are TRBV2 and TRBJ2-5; 7 nucleotides match TRBD1. Germline CDR1 is SNHLY and CDR2 is FYNNEI. V was pared by 8 bases and J by 4 bases, with 10 bases of the junction left unmatched. The CDR3 runs to 14 residues. This chain's CDR3 is CASEWNRGRETQYF. For the CDR3, the DNA is TGTGCCAGCGAGTGGAACAGGGGCCGAGAGACCCAGTACTTC.

The chain recombines TRBV19 with TRBJ1-6, with D perhaps matching TRBD1 (5 bases). V lost 5 bases and J lost 2, with 16 bases in between. The germline gives CDR1 LNHDA, CDR2 SQIVND (reference sequence). The CDR3 has 17 amino acids. CDR3: CASSPKKTEPYNSPLHF. The CDR3 bases are TGTGCCAGTAGTCCTAAGAAGACAGAACCCTATAATTCACCCCTCCACTTT.

The CDR3 sequence is CASSISSGTVSGNTIYF. In nucleotides, the CDR3 is TGTGCCAGTAGTATATCTTCCGGGACAGTCTCTGGAAACACCATATATTTT. V is TRBV19 and J is TRBJ1-3; 7 bases line up with TRBD1. The CDR3 has 17 amino acids. Germline CDR1 is LNHDA and CDR2 is SQIVND (reference sequence). V lost 2 bases to trimming and J lost 0 bases; unmatched junction nucleotides: 7.

The chain combines TRBV7-8 with TRBJ2-7, with D maybe TRBD1 (6 bases). V shed 5 bases and J shed 3 bases, with 17 bases lying between them. The CDR3 has 15 amino acids. Per the germline V gene, CDR1 is SGHVS and CDR2 is FQNEAQ. The CDR3 DNA follows: TGTGCCAGCAGCGCCGCAGGGGCTTCCTTCTACGAGCAGTACTTC. This codes for CASSAAGASFYEQYF.

V gene TRBV19 combines with J gene TRBJ1-1, with D perhaps TRBD1 (6 bases). Germline V lookup: CDR1 LNHDA, CDR2 SQIVND (reference sequence). The CDR3 runs 14 residues. The ends were cut back, 6 bases at V and 0 bases at J, with 11 bases in the middle. The CDR3 DNA reads as TGTGCCAGTAGCGACAGGCCAATGAACACTGAAGCTTTCTTT. Protein product: CASSDRPMNTEAFF. Variable domain in full (rest from reference TRBV19 and TRBJ1-1): DGGITQSPKYLFRKEGQNVTLSCEQNLNHDAMYWYRQDPGQGLRLIYYSQIVNDFQKGDIAEGYSVSREKKESFPLTVTSAQKNPTAFYLCASSDRPMNTEAFFGQGTRLTVV.

The chain recombines TRBV28 with TRBJ2-3, with D possibly TRBD1 on 6 matching bases. This CDR3 is 13 amino acids long. CDR1 and CDR2 from the germline V gene are MDHEN and SYDVKM. Trimming took off 2 bases at V and 6 bases at J, with 9 bases between the two ends. CDR3 region: CASSLPTGDTQYF. CDR3 coding DNA: TGTGCCAGCAGTTTACCGACAGGTGATACGCAGTATTTT.

V is TRBV20-1 and J is TRBJ2-7; TRBD2 agrees at 10 bases. V lost 3 bases to trimming and J lost 4 bases; unmatched junction nucleotides: 12. The germline V gene encodes CDR1 DFQATT and CDR2 SNEGSKA (reference sequence). CDR3 length equals 16 residues. The CDR3 region has the DNA TGCAGTGCTAGTAGGCTAGCGGGAGTCCTTATTTACGAGCAGTACTTC. It translates to CSASRLAGVLIYEQYF.

This clone came up once. The gene calls are TRBV27 and TRBJ2-2; TRBD2 matches at 8 bases. The CDR3 extends over 16 amino acids. Germline V CDR1 and CDR2: MNHEY, SMNVEV (reference sequence). Germline trimming cut 0 bases from V and 8 bases from J; bases unmatched to any gene: 8. The CDR3: CASSLSTAGVGGELFF. In DNA form, the CDR3 reads TGTGCCAGCAGTTTATCTACAGCGGGAGTGGGGGGGGAGCTGTTTTTT.

This chain links TRBV29-1 with TRBJ2-1; 10 positions agree with TRBD1. V lost 4 bases to trimming and J lost 0 bases; unmatched junction nucleotides: 9. Per germline, CDR1 SQVTM and CDR2 ANQGSEA. The CDR3 has 17 residues. CDR3 coding DNA: TGCAGCGTTGCCGGGACAGGGGCCCTCGGCTCCTACAATGAGCAGTTCTTC. This encodes CSVAGTGALGSYNEQFF.

The chain recombines TRBV11-1 with TRBJ2-1, with D uncertain. Germline CDR1 is SGHAT and CDR2 is FQDESV (reference sequence). The V end lost 4 bases, the J end lost 9 bases, and 13 bases lay between the germline ends. There are 13 residues in the CDR3. In DNA form, the CDR3 reads TGTGCCAGCAGCTACAGCAGACGCCCTGAGCAGTTCTTC. It is translated as CASSYSRRPEQFF.

With respect to this clone: The identical CDR3 is also encoded by other nucleotide sequences in the sample. V usage is TRBV30 and J usage is TRBJ1-5; the match to TRBD1 covers 8 bases. The CDR3 loop spans 14 amino acids. V lost 0 bases to trimming and J lost 2 bases; unmatched junction nucleotides: 0. Germline values: CDR1 GTSNPN, CDR2 SVGIG (reference sequence). For the CDR3, the DNA is TGTGCCTGGAGTGTGGACAGGGGCAATCAGCCCCAGCATTTT. Amino acid sequence: CAWSVDRGNQPQHF.

As concerns this clone: Additional DNA sequences in this sample encode the identical CDR3. The chain employs TRBV7-9 and TRBJ2-1; 11 bases map to TRBD2. Germline V gene sequence: CDR1 SEHNR, CDR2 FQNEAQ (reference sequence). The length of the CDR3 is 15 residues. With V trimmed by 4 bases and J by 3 bases, 2 bases remained unmatched. The CDR3 protein is CASSSGLAGYNEQFF. The CDR3 region has the DNA TGTGCCAGCAGCTCCGGACTAGCGGGCTACAATGAGCAGTTCTTC.

The rearrangement links TRBV3-1 (or the pseudogene TRBV3-2) to TRBJ2-5; 11 bases align to TRBD2. Germline loops: CDR1 LGHDT, CDR2 YNNKEL (reference sequence). Trimming cost V 0 bases and J 2 bases; bases outside gene matches: 2. This CDR3 has 16 residues. The CDR3 here is CASSQDVAGGQETQYF. In DNA form, the CDR3 reads TGTGCCAGCAGCCAAGATGTAGCGGGAGGGCAAGAGACCCAGTACTTC.

The chain couples TRBV19 to TRBJ2-7; TRBD1 aligns across 9 bases. V lost 5 bases, J lost 0 bases, and 2 bases stayed unmatched. The germline CDR1 and CDR2 sequences are LNHDA and SQIVND (reference sequence). The CDR3 is made up of 14 amino acids. CDR3: CASSSQGASYEQYF. The CDR3 nucleotides read TGTGCCAGTAGTTCACAGGGGGCCTCCTACGAGCAGTACTTC.